This T cell receptor beta chain came from a study of molecular identifiers for immune sequencing clone quantification. This clonotype was seen ten or more times. Via MiXCR, TCRdb re-called the PCR reads, giving one row per CDR3 protein. Of about 86,000 distinct CDR3 sequences in the sample, nearly 25% were seen once. From germline, CDR1 is LNHDA and CDR2 SQIVND (reference sequence). J lost 0 bases, V lost 7 bases, and 4 bases had no gene match. CDR3 length equals 15 residues. The TCR originated in a human donor in good health. Some libraries in this study had Jurkat cell RNA spiked in. The sequenced sample was naive CD8+ T cells from blood, with Jurkat cell RNA spiked in. The subset denotes: FACS-sorted CD8+CD4-CCR7+CD45RA+ naive T cells. This rearrangement joins TRBV19 to TRBJ2-3; TRBD2 matches at 10 bases. CDR3 in amino acids: CASTLAGASTDTQYF. The CDR3 DNA reads as TGTGCCAGTACTCTAGCGGGGGCAAGCACAGATACGCAGTATTTT.